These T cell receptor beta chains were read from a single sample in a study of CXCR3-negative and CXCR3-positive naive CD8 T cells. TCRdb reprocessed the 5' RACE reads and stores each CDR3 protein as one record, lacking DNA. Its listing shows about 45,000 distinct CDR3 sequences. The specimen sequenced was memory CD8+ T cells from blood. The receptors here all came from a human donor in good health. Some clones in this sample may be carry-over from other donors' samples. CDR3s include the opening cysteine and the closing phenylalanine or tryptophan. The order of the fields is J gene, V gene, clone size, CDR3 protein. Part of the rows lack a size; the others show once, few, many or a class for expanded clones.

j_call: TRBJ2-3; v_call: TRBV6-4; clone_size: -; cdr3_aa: CASSDSKGGSDTQYF
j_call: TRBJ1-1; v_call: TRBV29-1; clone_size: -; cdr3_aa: CSVVGLGGRANTEAFF
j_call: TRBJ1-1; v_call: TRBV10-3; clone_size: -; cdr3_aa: CATSDRGETEAFF
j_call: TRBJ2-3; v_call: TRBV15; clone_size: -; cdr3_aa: CATSRDPALGDTQYF
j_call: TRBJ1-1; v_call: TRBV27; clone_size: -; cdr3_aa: CASSYVGRGTEAFF
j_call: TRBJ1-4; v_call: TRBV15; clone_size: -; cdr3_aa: CATSRETGTGREKLFF
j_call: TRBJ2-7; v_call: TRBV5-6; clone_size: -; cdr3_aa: CASTRGGDEQYF
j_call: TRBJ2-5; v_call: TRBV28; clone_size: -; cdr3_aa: CASIKRGRETQYF
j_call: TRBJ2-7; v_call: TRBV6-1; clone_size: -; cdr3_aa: CASSESLSYEQYF
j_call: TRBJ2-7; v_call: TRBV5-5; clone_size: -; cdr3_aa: CASSFPTSWFDEQYF
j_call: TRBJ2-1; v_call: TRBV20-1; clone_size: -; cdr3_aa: CSAPGGERGEIFYNEQFF
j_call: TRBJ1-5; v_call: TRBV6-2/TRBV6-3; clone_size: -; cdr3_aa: CASSYKGQPSAPQHF
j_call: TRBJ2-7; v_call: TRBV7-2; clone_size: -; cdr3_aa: CASSFRTGEVYEQYF
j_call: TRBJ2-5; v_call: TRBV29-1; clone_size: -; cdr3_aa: CGSESGGGETQYF
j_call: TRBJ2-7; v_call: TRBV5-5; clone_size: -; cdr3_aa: CASSLAETGQTYEQYF
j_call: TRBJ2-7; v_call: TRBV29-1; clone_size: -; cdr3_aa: CSVEAAGELDYEQYF
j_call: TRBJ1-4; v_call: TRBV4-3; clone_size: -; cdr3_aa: CASSQSHDRGEGEKLFF
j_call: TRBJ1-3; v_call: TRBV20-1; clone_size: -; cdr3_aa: CSARDFESGNTIYF
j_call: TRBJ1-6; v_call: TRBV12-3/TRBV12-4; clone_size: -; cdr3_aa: CASSQGQGVIPLHF
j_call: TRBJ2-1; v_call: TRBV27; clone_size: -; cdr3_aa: CASIRAGRYNEQFF
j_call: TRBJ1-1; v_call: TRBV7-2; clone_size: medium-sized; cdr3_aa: CASSLGSERRAFF
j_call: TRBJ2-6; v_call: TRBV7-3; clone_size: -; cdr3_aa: CASSLISGQRTERSGANVLTF
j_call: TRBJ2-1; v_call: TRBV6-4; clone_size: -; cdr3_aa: CASSDGEGGNEQFF
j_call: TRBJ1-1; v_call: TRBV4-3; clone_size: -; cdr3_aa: CASSQDEGRNTEAFF
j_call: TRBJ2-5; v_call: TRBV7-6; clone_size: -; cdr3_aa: CASEAWIAGVETQYF
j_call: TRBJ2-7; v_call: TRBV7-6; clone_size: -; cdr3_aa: CASSAGGASVSLNSYEQYF
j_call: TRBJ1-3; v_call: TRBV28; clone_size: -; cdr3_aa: CASSSGTGISGNTIYF
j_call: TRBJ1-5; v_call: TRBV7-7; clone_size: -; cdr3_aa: CASSRTGIGANQPQHF
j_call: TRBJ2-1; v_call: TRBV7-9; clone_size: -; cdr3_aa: CASSLEVGGAVNEQFF
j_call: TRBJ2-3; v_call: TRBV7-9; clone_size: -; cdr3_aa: CASSDWTGLSDTQYF
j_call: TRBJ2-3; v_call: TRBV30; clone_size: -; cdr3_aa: CAWSQGAPTDTQYF
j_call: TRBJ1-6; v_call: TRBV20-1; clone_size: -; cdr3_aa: CSARDSGRDYNSPLHF
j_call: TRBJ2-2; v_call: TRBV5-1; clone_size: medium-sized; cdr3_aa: CASSLAVGDSSNTGELFF
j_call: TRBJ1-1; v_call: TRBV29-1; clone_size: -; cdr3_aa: CSVEVVIQGNTEAFF
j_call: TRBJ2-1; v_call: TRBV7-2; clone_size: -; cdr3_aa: CASSTSVHNEQFF
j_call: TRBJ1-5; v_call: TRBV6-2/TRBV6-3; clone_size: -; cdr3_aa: CASKPRGGSGQPQHF
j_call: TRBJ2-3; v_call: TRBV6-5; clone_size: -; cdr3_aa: CASSQGQYKHTQYF
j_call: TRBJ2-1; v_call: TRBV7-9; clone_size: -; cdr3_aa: CASSDSRESREQYF
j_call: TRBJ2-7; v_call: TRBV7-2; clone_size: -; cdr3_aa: CAGSLADGGPYEQYF
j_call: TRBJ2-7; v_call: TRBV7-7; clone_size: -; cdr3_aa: CASSRQVDYEQYF
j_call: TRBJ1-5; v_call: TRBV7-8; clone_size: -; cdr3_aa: CASSLGLSDQPQHF
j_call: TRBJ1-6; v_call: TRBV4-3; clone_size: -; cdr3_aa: CASSQDRGSYNSPLHF
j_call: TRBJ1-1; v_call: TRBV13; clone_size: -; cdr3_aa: CASSYDRTATEAFF
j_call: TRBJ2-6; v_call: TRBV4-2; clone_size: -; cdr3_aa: CASSQDTATGANVLTF
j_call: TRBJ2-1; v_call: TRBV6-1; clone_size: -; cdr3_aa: CASSTPRGGPSEFF
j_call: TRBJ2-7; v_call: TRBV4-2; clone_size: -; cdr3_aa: CASSPRTDTTYEQYF
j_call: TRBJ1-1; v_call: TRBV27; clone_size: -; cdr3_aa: CASSRDRDNTEAFF
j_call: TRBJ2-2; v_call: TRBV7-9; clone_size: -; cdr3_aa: CASSFPTGDDTGELFF
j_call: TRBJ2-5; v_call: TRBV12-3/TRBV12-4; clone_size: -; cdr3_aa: CASSLRAQETQYF